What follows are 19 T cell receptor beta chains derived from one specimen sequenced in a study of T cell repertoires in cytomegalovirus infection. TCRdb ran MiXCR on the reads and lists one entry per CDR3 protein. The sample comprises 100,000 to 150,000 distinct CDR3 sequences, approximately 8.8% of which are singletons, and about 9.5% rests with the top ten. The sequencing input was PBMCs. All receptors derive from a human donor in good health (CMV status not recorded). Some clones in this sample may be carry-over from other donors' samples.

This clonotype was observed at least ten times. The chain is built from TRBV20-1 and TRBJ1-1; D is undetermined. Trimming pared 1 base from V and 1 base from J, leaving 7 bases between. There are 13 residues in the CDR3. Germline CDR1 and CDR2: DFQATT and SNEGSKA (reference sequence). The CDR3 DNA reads TGCAGTGCTAGAGTAAACAGGAACACTGAAGCTTTCTTT. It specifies CSARVNRNTEAFF.

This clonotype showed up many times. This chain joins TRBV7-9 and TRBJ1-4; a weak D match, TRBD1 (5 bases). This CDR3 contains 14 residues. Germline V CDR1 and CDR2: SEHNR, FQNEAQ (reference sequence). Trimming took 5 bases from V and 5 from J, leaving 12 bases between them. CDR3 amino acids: CASSRGLNNEKLFF. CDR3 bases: TGTGCCAGCAGCAGGGGACTGAACAATGAAAAACTGTTTTTT.

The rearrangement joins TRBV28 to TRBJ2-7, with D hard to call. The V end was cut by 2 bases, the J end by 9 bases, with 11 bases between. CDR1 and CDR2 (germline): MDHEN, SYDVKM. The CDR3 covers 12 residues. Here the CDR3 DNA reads TGTGCCAGCAGTTTACCACCTCACGGGCAGTACTTC. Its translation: CASSLPPHGQYF. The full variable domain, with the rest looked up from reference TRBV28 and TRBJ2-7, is DVKVTQSSRYLVKRTGEKVFLECVQDMDHENMFWYRQDPGLGLRLIYFSYDVKMKEKGDIPEGYSVSREKKERFSLILESASTNQTSMYLCASSLPPHGQYFGPGTRLTVT.

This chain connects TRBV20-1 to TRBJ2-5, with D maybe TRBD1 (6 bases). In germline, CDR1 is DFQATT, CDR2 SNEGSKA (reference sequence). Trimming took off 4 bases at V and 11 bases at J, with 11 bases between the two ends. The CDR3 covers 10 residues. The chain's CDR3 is CSAMDSWQYF. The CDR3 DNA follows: TGCAGTGCTATGGACAGCTGGCAGTACTTC.

CDR3 sequence (DNA): TGTGCCAGCAGTTCGCCAGACAGGGCGAACACTGAAGCTTTCTTT. Amino acid sequence: CASSSPDRANTEAFF. V is TRBV6-6 and J is TRBJ1-1, with 7 bases lining up with TRBD1. V gave up 4 bases and J gave up 1 base; unmatched junction bases: 6. CDR3 size: 15 residues. Germline V lookup: CDR1 MNHNY, CDR2 SVGAGI (reference sequence).

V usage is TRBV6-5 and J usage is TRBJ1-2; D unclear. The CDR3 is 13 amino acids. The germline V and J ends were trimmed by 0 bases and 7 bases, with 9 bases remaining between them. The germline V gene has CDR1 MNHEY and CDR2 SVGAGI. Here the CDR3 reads CASSYSTGGGYTF. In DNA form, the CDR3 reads TGTGCCAGCAGTTACTCGACGGGTGGTGGCTACACCTTC.

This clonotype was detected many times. CDR3 sequence reads: CASSLAGGSYEQYF. As DNA, the CDR3 is TGTGCCAGCAGCTTAGCGGGGGGTTCCTACGAGCAGTACTTC. J is TRBJ2-7 and V is TRBV7-2; the D gene is possibly TRBD2 (6 bases). The CDR3 is 14 amino acids. The germline V gene encodes CDR1 SGHTA and CDR2 FQGNSA. The ends were cut back, 0 bases at V and 1 base at J, with 7 bases in the middle.

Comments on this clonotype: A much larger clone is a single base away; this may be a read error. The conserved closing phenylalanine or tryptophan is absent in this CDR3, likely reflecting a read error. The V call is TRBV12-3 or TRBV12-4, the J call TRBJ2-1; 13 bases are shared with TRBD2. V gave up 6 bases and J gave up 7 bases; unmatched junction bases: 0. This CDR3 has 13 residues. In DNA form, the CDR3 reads TGTGCCAGCAGGGGACTAGCGGGGAATGAGCAGTTCTAC. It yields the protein CASRGLAGNEQFY.

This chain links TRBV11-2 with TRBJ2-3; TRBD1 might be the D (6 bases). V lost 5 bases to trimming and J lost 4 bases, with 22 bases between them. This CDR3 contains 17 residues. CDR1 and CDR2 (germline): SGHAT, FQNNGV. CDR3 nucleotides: TGTGCCAGCAGCGCTCATCCTCCTAGAGGGGGAGCAGATACGCAGTATTTT. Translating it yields CASSAHPPRGGADTQYF. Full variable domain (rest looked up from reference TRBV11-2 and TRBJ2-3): EAGVAQSPRYKIIEKRQSVAFWCNPISGHATLYWYQQILGQGPKLLIQFQNNGVVDDSQLPKDRFSAERLKGVDSTLKIQPAKLEDSAVYLCASSAHPPRGGADTQYFGPGTRLTVL.

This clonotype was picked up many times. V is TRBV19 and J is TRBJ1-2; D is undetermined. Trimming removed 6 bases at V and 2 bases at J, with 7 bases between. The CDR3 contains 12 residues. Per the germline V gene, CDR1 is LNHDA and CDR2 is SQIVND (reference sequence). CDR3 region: CASRAANYGYTF. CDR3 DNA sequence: TGTGCCAGTAGGGCAGCGAACTATGGCTACACCTTC.

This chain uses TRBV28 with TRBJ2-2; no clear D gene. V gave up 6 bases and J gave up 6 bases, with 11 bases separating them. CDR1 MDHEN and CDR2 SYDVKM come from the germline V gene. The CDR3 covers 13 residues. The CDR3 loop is CASRPTSSGELFF. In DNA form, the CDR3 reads TGTGCCAGCAGACCAACTTCCTCCGGGGAGCTGTTTTTT.

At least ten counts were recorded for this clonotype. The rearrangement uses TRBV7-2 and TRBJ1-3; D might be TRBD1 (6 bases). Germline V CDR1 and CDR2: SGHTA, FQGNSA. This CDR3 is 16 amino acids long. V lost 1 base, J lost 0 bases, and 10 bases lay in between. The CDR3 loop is CASSLGGQNSGNTIYF. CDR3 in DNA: TGTGCCAGCAGCTTAGGGGGGCAGAACTCTGGAAACACCATATATTTT.

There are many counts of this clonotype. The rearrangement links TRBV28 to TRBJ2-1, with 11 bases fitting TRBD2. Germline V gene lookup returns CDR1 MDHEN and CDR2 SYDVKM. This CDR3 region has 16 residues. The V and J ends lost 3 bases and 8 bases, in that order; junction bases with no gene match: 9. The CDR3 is CASSFVISGGADEQFF. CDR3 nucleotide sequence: TGTGCCAGCAGTTTTGTTATTAGCGGGGGGGCCGATGAGCAGTTCTTC.

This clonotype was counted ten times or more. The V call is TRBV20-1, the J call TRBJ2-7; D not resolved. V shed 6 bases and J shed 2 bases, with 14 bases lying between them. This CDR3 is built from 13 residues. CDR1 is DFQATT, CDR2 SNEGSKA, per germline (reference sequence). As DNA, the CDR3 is TGCAGTGCCACCTCGGACCGACCCTACGAGCAGTACTTC. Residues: CSATSDRPYEQYF.

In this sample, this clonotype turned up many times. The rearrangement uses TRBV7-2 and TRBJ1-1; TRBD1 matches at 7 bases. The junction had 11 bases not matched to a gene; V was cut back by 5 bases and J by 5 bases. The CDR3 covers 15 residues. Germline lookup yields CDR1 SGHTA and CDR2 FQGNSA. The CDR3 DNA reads TGTGCCAGCAGCCTCGAACCAGGGGGTAGGACTGAAGCTTTCTTT. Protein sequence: CASSLEPGGRTEAFF.

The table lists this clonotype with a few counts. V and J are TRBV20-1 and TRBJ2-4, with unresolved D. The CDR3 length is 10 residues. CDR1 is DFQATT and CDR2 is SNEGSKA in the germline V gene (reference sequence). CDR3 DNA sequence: TGCAGCGTGTTAGAAAACATTCAGTACTTC. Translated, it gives CSVLENIQYF.

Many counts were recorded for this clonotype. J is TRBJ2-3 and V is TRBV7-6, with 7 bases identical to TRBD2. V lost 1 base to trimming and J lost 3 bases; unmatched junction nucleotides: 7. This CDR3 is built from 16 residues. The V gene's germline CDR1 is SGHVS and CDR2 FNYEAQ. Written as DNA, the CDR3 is TGTGCCAGCAGCTTAGGTTCGAGACTAGCAACAGATACGCAGTATTTT. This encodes CASSLGSRLATDTQYF.

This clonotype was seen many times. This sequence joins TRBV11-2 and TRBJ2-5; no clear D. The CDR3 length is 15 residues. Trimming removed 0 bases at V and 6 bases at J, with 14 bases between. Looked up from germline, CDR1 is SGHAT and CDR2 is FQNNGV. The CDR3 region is CASSLDRDIAQTQYF. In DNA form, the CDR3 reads TGTGCCAGCAGCTTAGATCGTGATATCGCACAGACCCAGTACTTC.

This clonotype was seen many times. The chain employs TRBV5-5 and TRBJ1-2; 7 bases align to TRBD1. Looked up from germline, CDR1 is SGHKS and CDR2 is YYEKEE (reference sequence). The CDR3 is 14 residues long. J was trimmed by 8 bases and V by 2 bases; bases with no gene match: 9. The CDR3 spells CASSFDGTVGGYTF. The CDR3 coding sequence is TGTGCCAGCAGCTTCGACGGGACAGTCGGGGGCTACACCTTC.